Shown below are 2 T cell receptor beta chains from a single sample sequenced in a study of blood T cells in healthy people across ages. Primed by a sample-barcoded 5' primer and a J-beta primer mix, a second PCR proceeded for about 6 to 12 cycles. One entry per CDR3 protein, called by TCRdb with MiXCR from the 5' RACE reads. The table lists 800,000 or so distinct CDR3 sequences, around 25% of them singletons. The sample was also linked to a second study, of T cells of mothers and their children.

The material sequenced was blood. The source of these receptors is a boy aged 5-17 years in good health.

This chain joins TRBV6-2 or TRBV6-3 and TRBJ2-2; weak D call: TRBD2 (6 bases). Germline CDR1 reads MNHEY; CDR2 reads SVGEGT. The CDR3 consists of 13 residues. Trimming cost V 8 bases and J 2 bases, with 9 bases left between them. The CDR3 sequence: CASAGINTGELFF. The DNA for the CDR3 is TGTGCCAGCGCGGGGATTAACACCGGGGAGCTGTTTTTT.

This rearrangement joins TRBV12-3 or TRBV12-4 to TRBJ2-1, with 9 bases lining up with TRBD1. V lost 6 bases to trimming and J lost 6 bases; unmatched junction nucleotides: 9. The length of the CDR3 is 15 residues. The CDR3 nucleotides are TGTGCCAGCAGCCCCTGGGGACAGGGAATCAATGAGCAGTTCTTC. Protein product: CASSPWGQGINEQFF.